The subject of this entry is one T cell receptor beta chain. CDR1 and CDR2 (germline): SGHTA, FQGNSA. The CDR3 sequence is 14 residues long. Trimming pared 0 bases from V and 6 bases from J, leaving 10 bases between. TCRdb redid the calling of the RT-PCR reads with MiXCR, one entry per CDR3 protein. The table shows hundreds of thousands of distinct CDR3 sequences, with approximately 15% occurring only once. Source material: memory CD4+ T cells from blood. This receptor was identified in a female donor in good health, serving as a healthy control. The V call is TRBV7-2, the J call TRBJ2-3; the D is unclear. DNA for the CDR3: TGTGCCAGCAGCTTAGCGGGGTCCGGGGATACGCAGTATTTT. It translates to CASSLAGSGDTQYF. The whole variable domain, remainder taken from reference TRBV7-2 and TRBJ2-3, is GAGVSQSPSNKVTEKGKDVELRCDPISGHTALYWYRQSLGQGLEFLIYFQGNSAPDKSGLPSDRFSAERTGGSVSTLTIQRTQQEDSAVYLCASSLAGSGDTQYFGPGTRLTVL.